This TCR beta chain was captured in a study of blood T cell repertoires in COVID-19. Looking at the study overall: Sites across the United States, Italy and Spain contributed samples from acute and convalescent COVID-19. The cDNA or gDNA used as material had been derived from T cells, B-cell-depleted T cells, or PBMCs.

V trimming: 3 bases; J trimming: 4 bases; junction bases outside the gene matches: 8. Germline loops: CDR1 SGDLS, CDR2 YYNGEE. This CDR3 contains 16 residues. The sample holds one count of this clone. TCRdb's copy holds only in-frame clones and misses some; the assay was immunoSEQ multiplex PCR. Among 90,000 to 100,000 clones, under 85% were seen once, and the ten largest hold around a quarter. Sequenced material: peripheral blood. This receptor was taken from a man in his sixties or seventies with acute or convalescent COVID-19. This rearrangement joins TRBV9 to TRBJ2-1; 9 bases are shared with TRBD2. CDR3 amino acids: CASSALAGVAYNEQFF. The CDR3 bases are TGTGCCAGCAGCGCCTTAGCGGGAGTCGCATACAATGAGCAGTTCTTC.